Listed here are 23 T cell receptor beta chains from one sample, sequenced in a study of blood T cell repertoires in COVID-19. Only in-frame clones appear in the TCRdb table, and some are missing; sequencing was by immunoSEQ multiplex PCR. This table has hundreds of thousands of clones, approximately 92% appearing once. Sequenced input: PBMCs or T cells enriched from blood (not recorded which). Receptors were obtained from a man aged 30 to 45 who had recovered from COVID-19.

The chain joins TRBV28 to TRBJ1-4; 11 bases fit TRBD1. J gave up 7 bases and V 5 bases, and 6 bases lay outside the gene matches. Germline values: CDR1 MDHEN, CDR2 SYDVKM. The CDR3 spans 15 residues. The CDR3: CASSTSGTGGEKLFF. CDR3 sequence (DNA): TGTGCCAGCAGTACATCCGGGACAGGGGGTGAAAAACTGTTTTTT. The whole variable domain, remainder taken from reference TRBV28 and TRBJ1-4, is DVKVTQSSRYLVKRTGEKVFLECVQDMDHENMFWYRQDPGLGLRLIYFSYDVKMKEKGDIPEGYSVSREKKERFSLILESASTNQTSMYLCASSTSGTGGEKLFFGSGTQLSVL.

The rearrangement joins TRBV27 to TRBJ1-6; 10 nucleotides line up with TRBD1. J gave up 6 bases and V 8 bases, and 1 base lay outside the gene matches. Germline V gives CDR1 MNHEY, CDR2 SMNVEV (reference sequence). The CDR3 contains 13 residues. CDR3 protein: CASRTGGNSPLHF. As DNA, the CDR3 is TGTGCCAGCCGGACAGGGGGTAATTCACCCCTCCACTTT.

This clone was recorded only once. The chain has TRBV5-6 and TRBJ2-7; 9 bases align to TRBD2. Per germline, CDR1 SGHDT and CDR2 YYEEEE. After removal of 2 bases from V and 1 base from J, the junction contained 7 bases not matched to a gene. The CDR3 has 16 amino acids. CDR3 in DNA: TGTGCCAGCAGCTTAAGACTAGCGGCGATATCCTACGAGCAGTACTTC. Translation gives CASSLRLAAISYEQYF.

The chain links TRBV27 to TRBJ2-7; no reliable D call. The germline V and J ends were trimmed by 3 bases and 4 bases, with 10 bases remaining between them. Germline CDR1 is MNHEY and CDR2 is SMNVEV (reference sequence). This CDR3 is 13 amino acids long. This chain's CDR3 is CASSFGTRYEQYF. CDR3 in DNA: TGTGCCAGCAGTTTTGGTACGAGGTACGAGCAGTACTTC.

V usage is TRBV6-1 and J usage is TRBJ1-4, with 7 bases fitting TRBD1. V was pared by 2 bases and J by 7 bases, with 4 bases of the junction left unmatched. In germline, CDR1 is MNHNS, CDR2 SASEGT. This CDR3 region has 14 residues. This CDR3 is CASSERGLGEKLFF. CDR3 coding DNA: TGTGCCAGCAGTGAAAGGGGGCTGGGTGAAAAACTGTTTTTT.

This rearrangement joins TRBV14 to TRBJ1-2; 9 bases are shared with TRBD1. The CDR3 length is 14 residues. From germline, CDR1 is SGHDN and CDR2 FVKESK. Trimming cost V 6 bases and J 2 bases; bases outside gene matches: 4. Written as DNA, the CDR3 is TGTGCCAGCAGTCCCGGGACAGGGAACTATGGCTACACCTTC. This encodes CASSPGTGNYGYTF.

The chain employs TRBV19 and TRBJ1-1; D is uncertain. Trimming removed 6 bases at V and 3 bases at J, with 8 bases between. The germline gives CDR1 LNHDA, CDR2 SQIVND (reference sequence). This CDR3 spans 12 amino acids. The CDR3 sequence is CASSHGDTEAFF. The CDR3 DNA follows: TGTGCCAGTAGCCACGGGGACACTGAAGCTTTCTTT.

This chain connects TRBV7-6 to TRBJ1-4; 12 bases match TRBD1. CDR3 length: 19 residues. Germline values: CDR1 SGHVS, CDR2 FNYEAQ. With 4 bases clipped from V and 5 bases from J, the junction kept 14 bases outside the gene matches. The CDR3, as DNA: TGTGCCAGCAGCTCCCTGTTGGGACAGGGGGCCGGCCCGAATGAAAAACTGTTTTTT. Translated: CASSSLLGQGAGPNEKLFF.

The gene calls are TRBV5-1 and TRBJ2-2; 10 bases align to TRBD2. Trimming removed 0 bases from V and 2 bases from J; junction bases left unmatched: 4. Germline CDR1 reads SGHRS; CDR2 reads YFSETQ. The CDR3 sequence is 17 residues long. Here the CDR3 reads CASSLVPSGSNTGELFF. In nucleotides, the CDR3 is TGCGCCAGCAGCTTGGTCCCTAGCGGGAGTAACACCGGGGAGCTGTTTTTT.

The genes are TRBV6-5 and TRBJ1-1; D is undetermined. This CDR3 region has 13 residues. Germline values: CDR1 MNHEY, CDR2 SVGAGI. V lost 6 bases and J lost 6, with 14 bases in between. CDR3 bases: TGTGCCAGCAGCCAACTTCCTGAGTCTGAAGCTTTCTTT. It translates to CASSQLPESEAFF.

The rearrangement uses TRBV9 and TRBJ1-2; TRBD1 might be the D (6 bases). The CDR3 contains 14 residues. With 4 bases removed from V and 7 bases from J, the gap between germline ends came to 17 bases. CDR1 and CDR2 from the germline V gene are SGDLS and YYNGEE. The CDR3 loop reads CASSPLGGGGGYTF. In nucleotides, the CDR3 is TGTGCCAGCAGCCCATTGGGAGGGGGTGGTGGCTACACCTTC.

The chain recombines TRBV12-3 or TRBV12-4 with TRBJ2-7; tentatively, D is TRBD1 (5 bases). This CDR3 is 13 amino acids long. V gave up 11 bases and J gave up 0 bases, with 14 bases separating them. The chain's CDR3 is CAPRKRGSYEQYF. DNA of the CDR3: TGTGCCCCTAGGAAAAGGGGCTCCTACGAGCAGTACTTC.

CDR3 nucleotides: TGTGCCAGCAGTGAAGCGGCGGGGCAACTCTACAATGAGCAGTTCTTC. This translates into CASSEAAGQLYNEQFF. The chain is built from TRBV6-4 and TRBJ2-1, with D possibly TRBD2 on 6 matching bases. This CDR3 contains 16 residues. The germline V gene encodes CDR1 MRHNA and CDR2 SNTAGT. Trimming removed 3 bases at V and 3 bases at J, with 15 bases between.

The chain joins TRBV5-1 to TRBJ2-3; D not resolved. V lost 1 base to trimming and J lost 3 bases, with 9 bases between them. The CDR3 spans 14 residues. Germline-derived CDR1 and CDR2 are SGHRS and YFSETQ. In DNA form, the CDR3 reads TGCGCCAGCAGCTTGTTTGAGCCGACAGATACGCAGTATTTT. This translates into CASSLFEPTDTQYF.

V usage is TRBV6-2 or TRBV6-3 and J usage is TRBJ2-1, with TRBD2 matching 10 bases. With V trimmed by 5 bases and J by 7 bases, 11 bases remained unmatched. Germline V gene data show CDR1 as MNHEY and CDR2 as SVGEGT. The CDR3 loop spans 16 amino acids. CDR3 sequence reads: CASSQTLAGSSNEQFF. In DNA form, the CDR3 reads TGTGCCAGCAGTCAGACACTAGCGGGATCTTCTAATGAGCAGTTCTTC.

This clone was observed a few times. This chain joins TRBV7-2 and TRBJ2-4; a possible D gene is TRBD2 (6 bases). The V gene's germline CDR1 is SGHTA and CDR2 FQGNSA. The CDR3 spans 18 residues. Deletions cut 5 bases from V and 0 bases from J, with 20 bases between. CDR3 amino acids: CASSEGTSKPLAKNIQYF. The CDR3 DNA follows: TGTGCCAGCAGCGAAGGGACTTCCAAACCCCTAGCCAAAAACATTCAGTACTTC. The full variable domain, in which reference TRBV7-2 and TRBJ2-4 provide the parts outside the CDR3, is GAGVSQSPSNKVTEKGKDVELRCDPISGHTALYWYRQSLGQGLEFLIYFQGNSAPDKSGLPSDRFSAERTGGSVSTLTIQRTQQEDSAVYLCASSEGTSKPLAKNIQYFGAGTRLSVL.

The V gene is TRBV12-3 or TRBV12-4, the J gene TRBJ1-2; D remains ambiguous. The CDR3 runs to 13 residues. V was pared by 6 bases and J by 7 bases, with 15 bases between. This CDR3 reads CASSTRPLSGYTF. For the CDR3, the DNA is TGTGCCAGCAGCACGCGGCCATTAAGTGGCTACACCTTC.

A remark on this clone: Other DNA variants within this sample encode the same CDR3. This chain joins TRBV28 and TRBJ2-7, with 7 bases fitting TRBD2. Germline V gene lookup returns CDR1 MDHEN and CDR2 SYDVKM. The CDR3 length is 14 residues. V lost 2 bases to trimming and J lost 2 bases; unmatched junction nucleotides: 3. CDR3 nucleotide sequence: TGTGCCAGCAGTTTAGTAGCGGGCGCCTACGAGCAGTACTTC. Translated, it gives CASSLVAGAYEQYF.

This chain links TRBV6-4 with TRBJ2-7; D possibly corresponds to TRBD1 (5 bases). The CDR3 has 15 residues. Germline V CDR1 and CDR2: MRHNA, SNTAGT. V shed 6 bases and J shed 2 bases, with 17 bases lying between them. This CDR3 is CASRGRPTVAYEQYF. CDR3 nucleotide sequence: TGTGCCAGCAGGGGCCGCCCGACAGTTGCCTACGAGCAGTACTTC.

V is TRBV28 and J is TRBJ2-3, with 7 bases identical to TRBD1. The CDR3 has 15 amino acids. The germline gives CDR1 MDHEN, CDR2 SYDVKM. J lost 1 base, V lost 10 bases, and 11 bases had no gene match. The CDR3: CAIERQGQGTDTQYF. The CDR3 bases are TGTGCCATCGAACGACAAGGACAGGGCACAGATACGCAGTATTTT.

This clone is a singleton in its sample. V and J are TRBV28 and TRBJ1-2; D gene ambiguous. The germline CDR1 and CDR2 sequences are MDHEN and SYDVKM. The ends were cut back, 2 bases at V and 4 bases at J, with 8 bases in the middle. The length of the CDR3 is 13 residues. The CDR3 DNA reads TGTGCCAGCAGTTTAGAGTTGCTCTATGGCTACACCTTC. It specifies CASSLELLYGYTF.

The chain joins TRBV6-1 to TRBJ2-5, with D possibly TRBD2 on 6 matching bases. The ends were cut back, 1 base at V and 5 bases at J, with 14 bases in the middle. This CDR3 comprises 15 residues. Per the germline V gene, CDR1 is MNHNS and CDR2 is SASEGT. The CDR3 loop reads CASSEVPGSGETQYF. CDR3 DNA sequence: TGTGCCAGCAGTGAAGTGCCGGGGAGCGGGGAGACCCAGTACTTC.

CDR3 sequence reads: CASSCEGPTSCGYTF. The CDR3 DNA follows: TGTGCCAGCAGTTGTGAGGGCCCCACTTCTTGTGGCTACACCTTC. V gene TRBV6-5 combines with J gene TRBJ1-2; D call uncertain. This CDR3 comprises 15 residues. V dropped 4 bases and J dropped 7 bases, with 19 bases sitting between them. From germline, CDR1 is MNHEY and CDR2 SVGAGI.